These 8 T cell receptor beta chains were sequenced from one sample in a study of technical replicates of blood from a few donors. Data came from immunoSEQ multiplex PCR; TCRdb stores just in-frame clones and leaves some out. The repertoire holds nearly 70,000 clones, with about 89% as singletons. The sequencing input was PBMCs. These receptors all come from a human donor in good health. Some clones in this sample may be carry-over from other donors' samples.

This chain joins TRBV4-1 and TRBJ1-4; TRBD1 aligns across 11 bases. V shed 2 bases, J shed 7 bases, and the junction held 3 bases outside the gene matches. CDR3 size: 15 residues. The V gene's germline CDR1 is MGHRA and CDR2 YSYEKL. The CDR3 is CASSQTGTGGEKLFF. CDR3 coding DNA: TGCGCCAGCAGCCAAACCGGGACAGGGGGTGAAAAACTGTTTTTT.

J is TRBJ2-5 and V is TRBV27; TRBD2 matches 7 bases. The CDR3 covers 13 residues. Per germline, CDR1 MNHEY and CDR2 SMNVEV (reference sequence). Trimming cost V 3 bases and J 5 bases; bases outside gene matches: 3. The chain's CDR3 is CASSFKGGETQYF. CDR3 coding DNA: TGTGCCAGCAGTTTTAAGGGAGGGGAGACCCAGTACTTC.

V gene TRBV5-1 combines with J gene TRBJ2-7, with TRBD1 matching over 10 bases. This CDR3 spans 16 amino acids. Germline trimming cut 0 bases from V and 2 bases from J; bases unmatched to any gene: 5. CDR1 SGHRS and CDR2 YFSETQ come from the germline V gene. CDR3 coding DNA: TGCGCCAGCAGCTTGGCCGGAGGGACAGGGGCCTACGAGCAGTACTTC. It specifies CASSLAGGTGAYEQYF.

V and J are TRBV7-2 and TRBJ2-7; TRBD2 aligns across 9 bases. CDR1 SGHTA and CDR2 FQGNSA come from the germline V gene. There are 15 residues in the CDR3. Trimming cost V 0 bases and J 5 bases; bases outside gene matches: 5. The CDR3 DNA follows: TGTGCCAGCAGCTTAGCCCCAAGCGGGAGGAACGAGCAGTACTTC. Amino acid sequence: CASSLAPSGRNEQYF. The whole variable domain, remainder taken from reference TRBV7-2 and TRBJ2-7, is GAGVSQSPSNKVTEKGKDVELRCDPISGHTALYWYRQSLGQGLEFLIYFQGNSAPDKSGLPSDRFSAERTGGSVSTLTIQRTQQEDSAVYLCASSLAPSGRNEQYFGPGTRLTVT.

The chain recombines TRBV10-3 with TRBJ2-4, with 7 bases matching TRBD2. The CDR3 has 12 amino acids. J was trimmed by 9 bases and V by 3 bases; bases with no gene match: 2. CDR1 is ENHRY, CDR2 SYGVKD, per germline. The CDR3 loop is CAISDREGIQYF. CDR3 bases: TGTGCCATCAGTGACAGGGAGGGCATTCAGTACTTC.

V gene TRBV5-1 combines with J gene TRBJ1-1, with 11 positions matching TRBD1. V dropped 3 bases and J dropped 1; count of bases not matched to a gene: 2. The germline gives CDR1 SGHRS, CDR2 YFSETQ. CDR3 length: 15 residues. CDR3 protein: CASSWGTGGNTEAFF. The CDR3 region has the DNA TGCGCCAGCAGCTGGGGGACAGGGGGGAACACTGAAGCTTTCTTT. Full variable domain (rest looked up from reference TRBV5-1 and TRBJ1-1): KAGVTQTPRYLIKTRGQQVTLSCSPISGHRSVSWYQQTPGQGLQFLFEYFSETQRNKGNFPGRFSGRQFSNSRSEMNVSTLELGDSALYLCASSWGTGGNTEAFFGQGTRLTVV.

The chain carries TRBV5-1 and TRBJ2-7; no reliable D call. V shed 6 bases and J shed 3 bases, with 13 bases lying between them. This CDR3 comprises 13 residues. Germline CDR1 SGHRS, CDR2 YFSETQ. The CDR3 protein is CASTPPSNYEQYF. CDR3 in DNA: TGCGCCAGCACCCCACCCTCTAACTACGAGCAGTACTTC.

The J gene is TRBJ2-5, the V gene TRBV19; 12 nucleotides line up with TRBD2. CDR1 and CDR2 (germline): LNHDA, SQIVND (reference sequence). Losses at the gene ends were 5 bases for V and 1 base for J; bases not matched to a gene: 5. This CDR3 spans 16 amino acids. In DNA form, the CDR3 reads TGTGCCAGTAGTCCAGGGACTAGCGGGCCCCAAGAGACCCAGTACTTC. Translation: CASSPGTSGPQETQYF.